This entry lists 15 T cell receptor beta chains sequenced from one sample in a study of CXCR3-negative and CXCR3-positive naive CD8 T cells. UMI-tagged TRB cDNA libraries were built via 5' RACE. With the 5' RACE reads reprocessed, TCRdb shows one record per CDR3 protein and no DNA. Its table lists over 100,000 distinct CDR3 sequences. Input material: naive CXCR3- CD8+ T cells from blood. Subset here: CD45RO-CCR7+CD27+CD95- naive CD8+ T cells lacking CXCR3 (TNR3-). All receptors derive from a human donor in good health. Some clones in this sample may be carry-over from other donors' samples.

The chain couples TRBV11-2 to TRBJ2-7; TCRdb lists TRBD2, though no DNA is available to test this call. CDR1 and CDR2 from the germline V gene are SGHAT and FQNNGV. This CDR3 has 13 residues. The CDR3 sequence is CASSWRLAYEQYF. The entire variable domain, with the rest obtained from reference TRBV11-2 and TRBJ2-7, is as follows: EAGVAQSPRYKIIEKRQSVAFWCNPISGHATLYWYQQILGQGPKLLIQFQNNGVVDDSQLPKDRFSAERLKGVDSTLKIQPAKLEDSAVYLCASSWRLAYEQYFGPGTRLTVT.

The chain combines TRBV29-1 with TRBJ2-1; TCRdb selects TRBD2, and the lack of DNA leaves this call unchecked. There are 16 residues in the CDR3. Germline V gene data show CDR1 as SQVTM and CDR2 as ANQGSEA. The CDR3 reads CSVEGASGGIYNEQFF.

The chain combines TRBV5-1 with TRBJ2-3; TCRdb reports TRBD1, a call that lacks DNA to check it against. In germline, CDR1 is SGHRS, CDR2 YFSETQ. This CDR3 region has 15 residues. Here the CDR3 reads CASSLLGGWTDTQYF.

The J gene is TRBJ2-3, the V gene TRBV21-1; TCRdb's D call, TRBD2, is unchecked because there is no DNA. TRBV21-1 is tagged as a pseudogene. The CDR3 is made up of 16 amino acids. CDR3 region: CASSKDSDTPTDTQYF.

The chain joins TRBV4-1 to TRBJ2-7; TCRdb names TRBD2, which stays unverified in the absence of DNA. The CDR3 spans 15 residues. CDR1 is MGHRA and CDR2 is YSYEKL in the germline V gene. CDR3: CASSQGGTAGYEQYF.

The J gene is TRBJ2-1, the V gene TRBV3-1; there is no DNA to check the TCRdb D call of TRBD2. CDR1 and CDR2 from the germline V gene are LGHDT and YNNKEL (reference sequence). The CDR3 has 16 amino acids. CDR3 in amino acids: CASSQEELAGYNEQFF.

The chain couples TRBV9 to TRBJ2-7; absent DNA, TCRdb's TRBD2 call cannot be checked. The CDR3 length is 15 residues. The germline gives CDR1 SGDLS, CDR2 YYNGEE. CDR3 sequence reads: CASSPHAGVRYEQYF.

The gene calls are TRBV27 and TRBJ1-1; there is no DNA to check the TCRdb D call of TRBD1. The CDR3 totals 13 residues. Germline V CDR1 and CDR2: MNHEY, SMNVEV (reference sequence). The CDR3 reads CASSPEGQGEAFF.

The V call is TRBV7-6, the J call TRBJ2-7; with no DNA, the TCRdb D assignment of TRBD1 cannot be verified. Germline CDR1 SGHVS, CDR2 FNYEAQ. The CDR3 extends over 14 amino acids. The CDR3 loop reads CASSPTGPLGEQYF.

CDR3 loop: CASRTGTGETLLRAVEQYF. V is TRBV2 and J is TRBJ2-7; TCRdb names TRBD1, which stays unverified in the absence of DNA. Germline CDR1 reads SNHLY; CDR2 reads FYNNEI. There are 19 residues in the CDR3.

The chain recombines TRBV29-1 with TRBJ2-5; TCRdb names TRBD1, which stays unverified in the absence of DNA. Germline CDR1 SQVTM, CDR2 ANQGSEA. CDR3 length: 16 amino acids. CDR3: CSVLGGQGASGETQYF.

The chain has TRBV19 and TRBJ2-7. CDR3 length: 12 residues. Germline V gene sequence: CDR1 LNHDA, CDR2 SQIVND (reference sequence). The CDR3 is CASSARNYEQYF.

V usage is TRBV19 and J usage is TRBJ2-1; no DNA is available, so the TRBD2 call from TCRdb remains unchecked. The CDR3 totals 17 residues. Germline V gene sequence: CDR1 LNHDA, CDR2 SQIVND (reference sequence). The CDR3 protein is CASSITSGSFSYNEQFF.

The J gene is TRBJ2-5, the V gene TRBV5-1; the D call of TRBD1 rests on TCRdb alone, since no DNA is present to check it. In germline, CDR1 is SGHRS, CDR2 YFSETQ. The CDR3 is 16 residues long. The CDR3 protein is CASSLDGGRQQETQYF. The full variable domain, in which reference TRBV5-1 and TRBJ2-5 provide the parts outside the CDR3, is KAGVTQTPRYLIKTRGQQVTLSCSPISGHRSVSWYQQTPGQGLQFLFEYFSETQRNKGNFPGRFSGRQFSNSRSEMNVSTLELGDSALYLCASSLDGGRQQETQYFGPGTRLLVL.

This sequence joins TRBV18 and TRBJ2-3. The CDR3 runs 16 residues. The germline V gene encodes CDR1 KGHSH and CDR2 LQKENI. The CDR3 loop is CASSPLNDTSTDTQYF.